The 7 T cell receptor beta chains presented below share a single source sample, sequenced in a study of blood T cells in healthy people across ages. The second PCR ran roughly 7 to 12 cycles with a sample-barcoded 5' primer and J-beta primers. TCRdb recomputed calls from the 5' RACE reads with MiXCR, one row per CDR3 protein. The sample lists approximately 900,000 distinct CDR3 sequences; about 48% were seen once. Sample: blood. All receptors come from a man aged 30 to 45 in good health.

The CDR3 DNA reads TGCAGTGCTAGAGAGGGGGCGTCCGCGGGAGATACGCAGTATTTT. Translated, it gives CSAREGASAGDTQYF. This chain links TRBV20-1 with TRBJ2-3; tentatively, D is TRBD1 (6 bases). Germline CDR1 is DFQATT and CDR2 is SNEGSKA (reference sequence). CDR3 length: 15 residues. Trimming took 0 bases from V and 5 from J, leaving 15 bases between them.

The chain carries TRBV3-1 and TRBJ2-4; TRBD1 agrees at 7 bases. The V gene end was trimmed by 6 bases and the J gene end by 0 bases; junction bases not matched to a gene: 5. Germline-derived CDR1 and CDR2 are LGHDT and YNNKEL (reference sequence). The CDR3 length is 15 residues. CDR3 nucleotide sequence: TGTGCCAGCAGTGAAGGGACAGTAGCCAAAAACATTCAGTACTTC. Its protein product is CASSEGTVAKNIQYF.

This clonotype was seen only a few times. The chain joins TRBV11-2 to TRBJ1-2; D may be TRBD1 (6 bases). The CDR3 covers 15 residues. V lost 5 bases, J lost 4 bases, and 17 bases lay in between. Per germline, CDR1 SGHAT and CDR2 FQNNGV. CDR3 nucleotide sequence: TGTGCCAGCAGCCTTGGGACATTTGGGGGCTATGGCTACACCTTC. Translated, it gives CASSLGTFGGYGYTF.

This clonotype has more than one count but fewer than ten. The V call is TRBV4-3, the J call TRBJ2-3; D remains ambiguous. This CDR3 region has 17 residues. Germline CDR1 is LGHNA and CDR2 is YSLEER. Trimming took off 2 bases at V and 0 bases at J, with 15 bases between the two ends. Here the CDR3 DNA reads TGCGCCAGCAGCCAAAGGGAAGACGGATCTAGCACAGATACGCAGTATTTT. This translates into CASSQREDGSSTDTQYF.

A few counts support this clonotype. The CDR3 spells CASSYQAKGTEAFF. CDR3 DNA sequence: TGTGCCAGCAGTTACCAAGCGAAGGGCACTGAAGCTTTCTTT. The chain carries TRBV6-6 and TRBJ1-1, with no clear D. Trimming removed 2 bases from V and 4 bases from J, with 11 bases in between. This CDR3 has 14 amino acids. Per the germline V gene, CDR1 is MNHNY and CDR2 is SVGAGI (reference sequence).

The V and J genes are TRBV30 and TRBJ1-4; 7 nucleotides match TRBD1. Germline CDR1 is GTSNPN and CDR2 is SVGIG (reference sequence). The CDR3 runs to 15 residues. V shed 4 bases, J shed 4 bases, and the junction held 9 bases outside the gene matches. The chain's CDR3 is CAWKDSGTVNEKLFF. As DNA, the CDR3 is TGTGCCTGGAAAGACTCCGGGACAGTTAATGAAAAACTGTTTTTT.

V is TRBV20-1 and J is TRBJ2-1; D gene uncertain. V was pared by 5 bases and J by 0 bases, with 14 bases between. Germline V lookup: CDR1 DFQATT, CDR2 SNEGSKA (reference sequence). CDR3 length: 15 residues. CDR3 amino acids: CSAYYGPSSYNEQFF. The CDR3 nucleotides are TGCAGTGCTTATTACGGGCCCAGCTCCTACAATGAGCAGTTCTTC.